What follows are 5 T cell receptor beta chains derived from one specimen sequenced in a study of chemoradiotherapy in HPV16-positive cancers. Method: immunoSEQ multiplex PCR; TCRdb's copy keeps in-frame clones and lacks some. This sample has about 20,000 clones, with around 84% found just once. Material: blood, obtained from a patient who underwent chemoradiotherapy. Receptor source: a human donor with HPV-associated anogenital cancer.

The chain links TRBV28 to TRBJ1-1; D gene unclear. This CDR3 spans 15 amino acids. Per germline, CDR1 MDHEN and CDR2 SYDVKM. The germline V and J ends were trimmed by 2 bases and 1 base, with 11 bases remaining between them. The CDR3 region is CASSLPIAENTEAFF. In DNA, the CDR3 is TGTGCCAGCAGTTTACCCATCGCTGAGAACACTGAAGCTTTCTTT.

This clone was found a few times. The chain couples TRBV18 to TRBJ1-6, with a tentative D call TRBD1 (6 bases). The ends were cut back, 2 bases at V and 4 bases at J, with 6 bases in the middle. Germline V lookup: CDR1 KGHSH, CDR2 LQKENI. This CDR3 has 14 amino acids. The CDR3 is CASSPGQYNSPLHF. The CDR3 DNA reads as TGTGCCAGCTCACCAGGACAGTATAATTCACCCCTCCACTTT.

This chain uses TRBV4-1 with TRBJ2-2; no firm D call. In germline, CDR1 is MGHRA, CDR2 YSYEKL. Trimming stripped 1 base from V and 6 bases from J, with 9 bases between. The CDR3 consists of 14 residues. CDR3: CASSQAKVAGELFF. The CDR3 nucleotides are TGCGCCAGCAGCCAAGCGAAGGTAGCCGGGGAGCTGTTTTTT.

V and J are TRBV15 and TRBJ2-3; 8 bases match TRBD1. Trimming at V came to 5 bases and at J to 2 bases, leaving 12 bases not matched to a gene. Germline-derived CDR1 and CDR2 are LNHNV and YYDKDF (reference sequence). The CDR3 is 17 residues long. CDR3 residues: CATSRIGTGTYTDTQYF. In nucleotides, the CDR3 is TGTGCCACCAGCCGTATAGGGACAGGCACTTACACAGATACGCAGTATTTT.

This chain links TRBV29-1 with TRBJ2-7; D may be TRBD2 (5 bases). Germline V CDR1 and CDR2: SQVTM, ANQGSEA. This CDR3 is 13 amino acids long. Trimming pared 2 bases from V and 0 bases from J, leaving 8 bases between. CDR3 DNA: TGCAGCGTTGAAATAAGCGGCTCCTACGAGCAGTACTTC. It codes for CSVEISGSYEQYF.